This T cell receptor beta chain was profiled in a study of cytomegalovirus exposure and HLA in healthy donors. Germline V gene sequence: CDR1 SGHTA, CDR2 FQGNSA. The V segment lost 4 bases and the J segment 0 bases; nucleotides outside the gene matches: 7. The CDR3 is 18 residues long. PCR was performed using 60 Vbeta and 13 Jbeta primers. Repertoires were generated with immunoSEQ multiplex PCR, while TCRdb's copy carries only in-frame clones and drops some. The sample shows tens of thousands of clones, about 67% of them seen only once. The chain links TRBV7-2 to TRBJ2-7, with 15 positions matching TRBD2. The material sequenced was PBMCs. The TCR sequence derives from a man in his forties in good health and CMV-seropositive. CDR3: CASSSRGLAGGRSYEQYF. The CDR3 nucleotides read TGTGCCAGCAGCTCAAGGGGACTAGCGGGAGGTCGCTCCTACGAGCAGTACTTC.